This T cell receptor beta chain was documented in a study of blood T cell repertoires in COVID-19. Background on the study: Sample material is recorded as cDNA or gDNA derived from T cells, B-cell-depleted T cells, or PBMCs.

V dropped 1 base and J dropped 3; count of bases not matched to a gene: 6. CDR3 length: 15 residues. Germline CDR1 SGHKS, CDR2 YYEKEE (reference sequence). Original processing methods: Reference gene primers were amplified, and this amplification served to estimate nucleated cell counts. TCRdb's copy holds only in-frame clones and misses some; the assay was immunoSEQ multiplex PCR. D and trimming were read from the DNA, whereas the V and J calls and clone size are those reported in that table. The sample holds some 300,000 clones; around 90% are singletons and the top ten take 1% to 1.5%. The TCR was taken from a man between 70 and 80 years old with acute or convalescent COVID-19. V is TRBV5-5 and J is TRBJ2-7, with 8 bases matching TRBD2. The sequencing sample was made of peripheral blood. CDR3 region: CASSLQVAGSYEQYF. CDR3 coding DNA: TGTGCCAGCAGCTTGCAAGTAGCGGGGAGCTACGAGCAGTACTTC.